A selection of T cell receptor beta chains follows, all from one sample in a study of post-analysis software for immune sequencing data. TCRdb re-derived calls from the PCR reads in MiXCR, one entry per CDR3 protein. The sample lists about 460,000 distinct CDR3 sequences, under 55% occurring once. The sequenced sample was blood. The receptors were gathered from a girl aged 10 to 17 with multiple sclerosis. Each CDR3 is given with its conserved first and last residue. Not every row has a clone size; where given, it reads once, few, many or a size class.

j_call clone_size v_call cdr3_aa
TRBJ2-7 - TRBV29-1 CSVTDRGGYEQYF
TRBJ1-2 few TRBV5-1 CASSLADRTGSLFYGYTF
TRBJ2-1 - TRBV20-1 CSAYSLRSSYNEQFF
TRBJ1-5 - TRBV20-1 CSALVGTANQPQHF
TRBJ2-7 - TRBV12-3/TRBV12-4 CASSFGAGSSSYEQYF
TRBJ2-7 few TRBV24-1 CATSDTGTSGKDEQYF
TRBJ2-7 - TRBV7-9 CASSLSSTGSYEQYF
TRBJ1-2 - TRBV5-1 CASSPDSHANYDYTF
TRBJ2-5 - TRBV5-1 CASSLTGKGETQYF
TRBJ1-2 - TRBV28 CASSIYRDSARRYTF
TRBJ2-2 - TRBV14 CASSQAAGVRTGELFF
TRBJ2-3 few TRBV24-1 CATSDFKTSGKSTDTQYF
TRBJ2-3 few TRBV27 CASSLSGRVVDTQYF
TRBJ2-7 few TRBV6-5 CASSRTGTSYEQYF
TRBJ2-7 few TRBV9 CASSSGGGSSYEQYF
TRBJ2-2 - TRBV7-5 CISVSEARLAGGHGELFF
TRBJ1-4 - TRBV12-3/TRBV12-4 CASSYPGSGGPRKLFF
TRBJ1-3 - TRBV12-3/TRBV12-4 CASSLWGRASGNTIYF
- - TRBV25-1 CASSLTPQRGTYEQYF
TRBJ2-1 few TRBV6-5 CASSFGSAGGKNEQFF
TRBJ2-1 few TRBV4-1 CASSQPTSSQFF
TRBJ2-1 - TRBV12-3/TRBV12-4 CASTPSYNEQFF
- - TRBV20-1 CSAGGGTSGSRETQYF
TRBJ2-5 - TRBV3-1 CASSPSLAVQETQYF
TRBJ2-3 - TRBV28 CASSRPRDRLYRADTQYF
- - TRBV7-2 CASSLNTQGAHEQYF
TRBJ2-3 few TRBV5-1 CASSLLSSTDTQYF
TRBJ2-3 - TRBV6-2/TRBV6-3 CASSYSTRDPRGSTDTQYF
TRBJ1-2 few TRBV29-1 CSVGEGLGGYTF
TRBJ1-1 - TRBV11-2 CAGSFRGGTEAFF
TRBJ1-1 - TRBV5-1 CASSLGGGAENAEAFF
TRBJ2-1 - TRBV18 CASSPFGQGVGNEQFF
TRBJ2-2 once TRBV6-6 CASRPGQGRTGELFF
TRBJ2-7 - TRBV28 CASSRSPTYEQYF
TRBJ2-1 - TRBV20-1 CSAPGTRSSYNEQFF
TRBJ1-5 once TRBV6-5 CASSNRENQPQHF